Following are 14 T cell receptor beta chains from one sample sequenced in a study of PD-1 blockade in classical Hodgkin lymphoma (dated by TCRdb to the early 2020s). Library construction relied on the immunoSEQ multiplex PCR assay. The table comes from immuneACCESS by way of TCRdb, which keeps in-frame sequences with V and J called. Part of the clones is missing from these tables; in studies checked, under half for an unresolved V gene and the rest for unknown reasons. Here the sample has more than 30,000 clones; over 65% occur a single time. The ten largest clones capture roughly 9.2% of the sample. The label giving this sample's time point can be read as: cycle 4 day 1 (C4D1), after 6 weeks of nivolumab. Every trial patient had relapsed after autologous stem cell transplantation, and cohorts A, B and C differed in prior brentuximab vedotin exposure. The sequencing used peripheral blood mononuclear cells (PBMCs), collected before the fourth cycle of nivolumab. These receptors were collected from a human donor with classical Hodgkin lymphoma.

CDR3 in DNA: TGTGCCAGCAGTGGGGGGACAGGGACCTCCTACAATGAGCAGTTCTTC. It specifies CASSGGTGTSYNEQFF. The rearrangement joins TRBV6-1 to TRBJ2-1; TRBD1 aligns across 9 bases. The CDR3 runs to 16 residues. With 4 bases clipped from V and 0 bases from J, the junction kept 4 bases outside the gene matches. Per germline, CDR1 MNHNS and CDR2 SASEGT.

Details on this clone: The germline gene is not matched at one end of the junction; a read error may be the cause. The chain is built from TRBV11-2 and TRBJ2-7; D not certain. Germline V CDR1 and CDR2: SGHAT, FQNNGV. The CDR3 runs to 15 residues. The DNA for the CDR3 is TGTGCCAGCAGTTTAGAGTCCGGTAGGGCCTACGAGCAGTACTTC. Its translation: CASSLESGRAYEQYF.

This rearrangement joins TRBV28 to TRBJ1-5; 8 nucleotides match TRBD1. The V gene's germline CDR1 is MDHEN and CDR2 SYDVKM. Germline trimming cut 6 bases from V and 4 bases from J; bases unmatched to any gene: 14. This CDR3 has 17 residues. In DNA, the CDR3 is TGTGCCAGCAGGCGCCAGGGGGCGACTTTCAATAATCAGCCCCAGCATTTT. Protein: CASRRQGATFNNQPQHF.

This CDR3 reads CASSRGDYEQYF. The CDR3 DNA reads as TGTGCCAGCAGTAGGGGGGACTACGAGCAGTACTTC. The V and J genes are TRBV6-1 and TRBJ2-7, with D perhaps given as TRBD1 or TRBD2 (6 bases each). The CDR3 consists of 12 residues. Germline-derived CDR1 and CDR2 are MNHNS and SASEGT. The V gene lost 5 bases and the J gene lost 3 bases, with 8 bases spanning the gap.

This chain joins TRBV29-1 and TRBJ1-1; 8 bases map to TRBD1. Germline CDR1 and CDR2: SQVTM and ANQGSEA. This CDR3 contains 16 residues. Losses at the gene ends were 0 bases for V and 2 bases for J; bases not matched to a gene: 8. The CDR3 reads CSVEDRGRDHNTEAFF. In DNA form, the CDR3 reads TGCAGCGTTGAAGACAGGGGGCGCGATCACAACACTGAAGCTTTCTTT.

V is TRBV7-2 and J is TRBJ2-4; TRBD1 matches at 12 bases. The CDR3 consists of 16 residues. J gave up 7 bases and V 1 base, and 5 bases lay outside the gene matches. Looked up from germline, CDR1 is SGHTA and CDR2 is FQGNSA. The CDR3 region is CASSLEGDRGLNIQYF. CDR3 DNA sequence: TGTGCCAGCAGCTTAGAGGGGGACAGGGGGCTTAACATTCAGTACTTC.

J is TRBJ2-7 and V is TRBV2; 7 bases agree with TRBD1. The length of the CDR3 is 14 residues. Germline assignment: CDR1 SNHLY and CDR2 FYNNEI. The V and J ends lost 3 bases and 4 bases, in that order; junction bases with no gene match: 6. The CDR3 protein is CASSERQGPYEQYF. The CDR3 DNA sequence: TGTGCCAGCAGTGAGCGACAGGGACCATACGAGCAGTACTTC.

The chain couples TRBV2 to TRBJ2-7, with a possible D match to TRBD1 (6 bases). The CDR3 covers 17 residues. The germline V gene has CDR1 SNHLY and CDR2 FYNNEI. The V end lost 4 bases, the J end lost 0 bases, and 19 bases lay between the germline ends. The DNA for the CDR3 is TGTGCCAGCAGTGCCTTAGGCCGACAGGTCCCCTCCTACGAGCAGTACTTC. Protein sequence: CASSALGRQVPSYEQYF. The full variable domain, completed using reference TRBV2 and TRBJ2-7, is EPEVTQTPSHQVTQMGQEVILRCVPISNHLYFYWYRQILGQKVEFLVSFYNNEISEKSEIFDDQFSVERPDGSNFTLKIRSTKLEDSAMYFCASSALGRQVPSYEQYFGPGTRLTVT.

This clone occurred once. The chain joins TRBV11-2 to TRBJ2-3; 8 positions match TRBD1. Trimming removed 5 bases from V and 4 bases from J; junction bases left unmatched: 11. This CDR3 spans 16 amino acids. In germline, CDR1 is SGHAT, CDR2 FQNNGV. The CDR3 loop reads CASSRGQGGRADTQYF. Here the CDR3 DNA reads TGTGCCAGCAGCCGAGGACAGGGAGGTCGTGCAGATACGCAGTATTTT. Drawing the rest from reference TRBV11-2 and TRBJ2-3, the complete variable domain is EAGVAQSPRYKIIEKRQSVAFWCNPISGHATLYWYQQILGQGPKLLIQFQNNGVVDDSQLPKDRFSAERLKGVDSTLKIQPAKLEDSAVYLCASSRGQGGRADTQYFGPGTRLTVL.

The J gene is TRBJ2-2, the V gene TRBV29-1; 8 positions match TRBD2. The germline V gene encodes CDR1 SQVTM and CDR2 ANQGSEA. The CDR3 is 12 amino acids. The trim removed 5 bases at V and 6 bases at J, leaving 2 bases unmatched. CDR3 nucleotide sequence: TGCAGCGTTCGGGGGGGACCCGGGGAGCTGTTTTTT. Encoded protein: CSVRGGPGELFF.

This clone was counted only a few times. The CDR3 region has the DNA TGTGCCAGCAGACCAGCGGGGGGAATCTACAATGAGCAGTTCTTC. Translation gives CASRPAGGIYNEQFF. The gene calls are TRBV7-2 and TRBJ2-1, with TRBD2 matching over 9 bases. This CDR3 comprises 15 residues. After removal of 6 bases from V and 3 bases from J, the junction contained 6 bases not matched to a gene. In germline, CDR1 is SGHTA, CDR2 FQGNSA.

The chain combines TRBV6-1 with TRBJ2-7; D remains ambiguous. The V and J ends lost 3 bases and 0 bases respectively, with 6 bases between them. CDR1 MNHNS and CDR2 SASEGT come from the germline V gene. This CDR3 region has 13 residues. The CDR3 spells CASSEGISYEQYF. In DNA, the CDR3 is TGTGCCAGCAGTGAGGGCATCTCCTACGAGCAGTACTTC.

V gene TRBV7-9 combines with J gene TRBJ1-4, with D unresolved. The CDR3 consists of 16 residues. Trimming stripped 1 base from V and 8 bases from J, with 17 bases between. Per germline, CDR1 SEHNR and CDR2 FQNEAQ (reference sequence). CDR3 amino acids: CASSLGGGAKREKLFF. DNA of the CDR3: TGTGCCAGCAGCTTAGGGGGTGGTGCGAAGCGGGAAAAACTGTTTTTT.

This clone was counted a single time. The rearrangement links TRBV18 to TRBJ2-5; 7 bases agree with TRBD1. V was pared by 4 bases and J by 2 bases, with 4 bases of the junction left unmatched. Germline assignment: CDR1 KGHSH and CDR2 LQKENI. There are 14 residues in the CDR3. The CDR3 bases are TGTGCCAGCTCACAACGGGACAGTCAAGAGACCCAGTACTTC. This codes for CASSQRDSQETQYF.